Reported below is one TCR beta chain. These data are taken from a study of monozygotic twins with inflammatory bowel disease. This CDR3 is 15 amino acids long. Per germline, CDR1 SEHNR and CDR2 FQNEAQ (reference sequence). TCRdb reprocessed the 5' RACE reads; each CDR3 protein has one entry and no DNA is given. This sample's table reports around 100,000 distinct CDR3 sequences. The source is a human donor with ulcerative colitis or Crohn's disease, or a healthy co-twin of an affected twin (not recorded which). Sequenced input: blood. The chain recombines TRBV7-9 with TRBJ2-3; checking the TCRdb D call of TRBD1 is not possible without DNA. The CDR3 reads CASSNGQGWTDTQYF.